These T cell receptor beta chains were read from a single sample in a study of cytomegalovirus exposure and HLA in healthy donors. Generated by immunoSEQ multiplex PCR, the TCRdb table keeps only in-frame clones and is missing some. Of some 110,000 clones in the sample, roughly 81% were seen once. What was sequenced was PBMCs. These receptors were taken from a woman aged 25 to 39 in good health and CMV-seronegative. Both conserved end residues are part of each CDR3. D genes are given only for firm matches. For some rows the clone size is stated as once, few or many, or as a class when expanded; others skip it.

clone_size j_call v_call d_call cdr3_nt cdr3_aa
NA TRBJ2-5 TRBV30 TRBD1 TGTGCCTGGGCAGGACAGGGTATAGAGACCCAGTACTTC CAWAGQGIETQYF
NA TRBJ2-1 TRBV2 TRBD1 TGTGCCAGCAGGGGTGGGACAGGGGGAAACAATGAGCAGTTCTTC CASRGGTGGNNEQFF
NA TRBJ2-7 TRBV6-6 NA TGTGCCAGCAGACAGGGTGACGAGCAGTACTTC CASRQGDEQYF
few TRBJ2-3 TRBV2 TRBD1 TGTGCCAGCATAGAGGGGGCCCTTATGCCAGATACGCAGTATTTT CASIEGALMPDTQYF
NA TRBJ1-2 TRBV7-8 NA TGTGCCAGCAGCCCCCGGACAGCACAGTATGGCTACACCTTC CASSPRTAQYGYTF
NA TRBJ2-1 TRBV5-1 TRBD1 TGCGCCAGCAGCCTCCGGGACAGGGGTGGTAATGAGCAGTTCTTC CASSLRDRGGNEQFF
NA TRBJ1-6 TRBV6-5 NA TGTGCCAGCAGTTACTCGAAGGAGTGGATTAGGTCACCCCTCCACTTT CASSYSKEWIRSPLHF
once TRBJ1-1 TRBV7-8 TRBD1 TGTGCCAGCAGCTCCCAGGGGGCGGGCACTGAAGCTTTCTTT CASSSQGAGTEAFF
NA TRBJ1-1 TRBV2 TRBD1 TGTGCCAGCAGACAAGAGGCAGGGGGCACTGAAGCTTTCTTT CASRQEAGGTEAFF
NA TRBJ1-6 TRBV5-1 NA TGCGCCAGCAGCTTGGGACAGAATGATAATTCACCCCTCCACTTT CASSLGQNDNSPLHF
NA TRBJ2-7 TRBV30 NA TGTGCCTGGAGTGGGGGAAGGCAGGGCAACTACGAGCAGTACTTC CAWSGGRQGNYEQYF
NA TRBJ1-5 TRBV27 NA TGTGCCAGCAGGCCAGGGGTAGGCAATCAGCCCCAGCATTTT CASRPGVGNQPQHF
NA TRBJ1-1 TRBV6-5 TRBD1 TGTGCCAGCAGTTACTCGGGGACAGGGGCGAACACTGAAGCTTTCTTT CASSYSGTGANTEAFF
few TRBJ2-3 TRBV5-4 NA TGTGCCAGCAGCCCGCGGGGGCGGGAGTCGGATACGCAGTATTTT CASSPRGRESDTQYF
NA TRBJ2-5 TRBV27 TRBD2 TGTGCCAGCAGGCCCTTTTCGACTAGCGAGCTGCAAGAGACCCAGTACTTC CASRPFSTSELQETQYF
NA TRBJ2-7 TRBV12-2 NA TGTGCAAGTCGCTTACCGGGGGGAGAACACGAAAAAGGGCGGTCCTTCTACGAGCAGTACTTC CASRLPGGEHEKGRSFYEQYF
once TRBJ1-5 TRBV10-2 NA TGCGCCAGCAGTGAGTCGGGGGGGGGAGGTCAGCCCCAGCATTTT CASSESGGGGQPQHF
NA TRBJ2-3 TRBV5-4 TRBD1 TGTGCCAGCAGCTTGCCAGGACAGGGTGTCAAAGATACGCAGTATTTT CASSLPGQGVKDTQYF
once TRBJ2-3 TRBV7-9 NA TGTGCCAGCAGCTTAGGTCCCCAGGGGAAGGGGACAGATACGCAGTATTTT CASSLGPQGKGTDTQYF
NA TRBJ2-2 TRBV7-2 TRBD2 TGTGCCAGGAGACGGGGGGACCCGAACTCGAGGACCGGGGAGCTGTTTTTT CARRRGDPNSRTGELFF
NA TRBJ1-1 TRBV5-1 NA TGCGCCAGCAACAGGTTGGGCGACACTGAAGCTTTCTTT CASNRLGDTEAFF
NA TRBJ1-6 TRBV7-6 NA TGTGCCAGCAGCCAGAGGGCGAGCTCCTATAATTCACCCCTCCACTTT CASSQRASSYNSPLHF
NA TRBJ1-1 TRBV21-1 NA TGTGCCAGCAGCAAAGAAACGGGAATGAACACTGAAGCTTTCTTT CASSKETGMNTEAFF
NA TRBJ1-2 TRBV5-8 TRBD1 TGTGCCAGCAGCTTGCTACTGACAGGGTATGGCTACACCTTC CASSLLLTGYGYTF
NA TRBJ2-2 TRBV2 TRBD2 TGTGCCAGCATTGCGGGAGTTGGTACCGGGGAGCTGTTTTTT CASIAGVGTGELFF
NA TRBJ1-5 TRBV5-1 NA TGCGCCAGCAGCTTGTGGCCAGACAGGATCAATCAGCCCCAGCATTTT CASSLWPDRINQPQHF
once TRBJ2-1 TRBV11-3 TRBD2 TGTGCCAGCAGCGAACCTACTAGCGGGAGGAGTGAGTTCTTC CASSEPTSGRSEFF
NA TRBJ1-2 TRBV27 NA TGTGCCAGCAGTCCGAGACAGACCTATGGCTACACCTTC CASSPRQTYGYTF
NA TRBJ1-2 TRBV5-1 NA TGCGCCAGCAGCTTGATCGGGGGAACTAACTATGGCTACACCTTC CASSLIGGTNYGYTF
NA TRBJ1-2 TRBV29-1 NA TGCAGCGTCCCTGGTGGCAGACAGTACACCTTC CSVPGGRQYTF
NA TRBJ2-1 TRBV9 TRBD2 TGTGCCAGCAGCCTTCGAGCTAGCGGCTACAATGAGCAGTTCTTC CASSLRASGYNEQFF
NA TRBJ2-3 TRBV7-2 TRBD2 TGTGCCAGCAGCTTCGGACTAGTCACAGATACGCAGTATTTT CASSFGLVTDTQYF
NA TRBJ1-1 TRBV4-1 TRBD1 TGCGCCAGCAGCGGTTACAGGGGCGGTTTTGAAGCTTTCTTT CASSGYRGGFEAFF
NA TRBJ2-3 TRBV18 TRBD2 TGTGCCAGCTCACCACACCTCGGAGCGGGGGTCACAGATACGCAGTATTTT CASSPHLGAGVTDTQYF
NA TRBJ2-6 TRBV19 NA TGTGCCAGTAGTAGGGGAGGGGGGACGGGGGCCAACGTCCTGACTTTC CASSRGGGTGANVLTF
NA TRBJ1-2 TRBV30 TRBD1 TGTGCCCTGCCCGGGACAGGGAGCGGCTACACCTTC CALPGTGSGYTF
NA TRBJ2-1 TRBV11-1 TRBD1 TGTGCCAGCAGCCCAGACAGGGCGACATACAATGAGCAGTTCTTC CASSPDRATYNEQFF
NA TRBJ1-1 TRBV5-1 NA TGCGCCAGCAGCTTGCTCCAGTCCTACACTGAAGCTTTCTTT CASSLLQSYTEAFF
NA TRBJ1-2 TRBV5-6 NA TGTGCCAGCAGCTTGGATAGCTACTATGGCTACACCTTC CASSLDSYYGYTF
NA TRBJ1-1 TRBV5-1 NA TGCGCCAGCAGCGCCACGACACCTGGGGCGAACACTGAAGCTTTCTTT CASSATTPGANTEAFF
NA TRBJ1-2 TRBV19 TRBD1 TGTGCCAGTAGTATCCCCGGACAGGGGAACTATGGCTACACCTTC CASSIPGQGNYGYTF
NA TRBJ2-2 TRBV7-8 TRBD2 TGTGCCAGCAGCTTAGTGCGGGAGGATACCGGGGAGCTGTTTTTT CASSLVREDTGELFF
NA TRBJ2-5 TRBV10-2 NA TGCGCCAGCAGACAGGCCTTCCAAGAGACCCAGTACTTC CASRQAFQETQYF
NA TRBJ1-1 TRBV19 TRBD1 TGTGCCAGTACTGCACAGGGGGCGAACACTGAAGCTTTCTTT CASTAQGANTEAFF
NA TRBJ2-7 TRBV12-5 NA TGTGCTAGTGCCGCGGCCGGGTCCTACTTCCACGAGCAGTACTTC CASAAAGSYFHEQYF
NA TRBJ2-2 TRBV19 TRBD1 TGTGCCAGTAGTAAGGGACAGCTGAACACCGGGGAGCTGTTTTTT CASSKGQLNTGELFF
once TRBJ1-1 TRBV19 NA TGTGCCAGTAGGGTGGAGGGGCGCACTGAAGCTTTCTTT CASRVEGRTEAFF
NA TRBJ1-1 TRBV14 TRBD1 TGTGCCAGCAGCCTGGGGAGACAGGGGGTGATGATGAGGGGAATGAACACTGAAGCTTTCTTT CASSLGRQGVMMRGMNTEAFF
few TRBJ2-1 TRBV30 TRBD2 TGTGCCTTAACGTCCGGGACTAGCGGGGGTAATGAGCAGTTCTTC CALTSGTSGGNEQFF
NA TRBJ2-1 TRBV18 NA TGTGCCAGCTCCCTCGCGGGGGCCCCGGGCGAGCAGTTCTTC CASSLAGAPGEQFF
few TRBJ2-5 TRBV6-1 TRBD2 TGTGCCAGCAGTGGGGGTTACACTAGCGGGGGGGCGGAGACCCAGTACTTC CASSGGYTSGGAETQYF
once TRBJ2-7 TRBV6-5 NA TGTGCCAGCAGACCCCGGGAGGACAGCTCCTACGAGCAGTACTTC CASRPREDSSYEQYF